This TCR beta chain was identified in a study of regulatory T cells in long-lasting Graves disease. Whole-study findings and limits: Persistent Graves' patients had lower TCR diversity than newly diagnosed ones.

TCR beta libraries were built with iRepertoire HTBI primers and Arm-PCR of CDR3 regions. Using its own MiXCR run on the multiplex PCR reads, TCRdb lists one record per CDR3 protein. The sample lists under 300,000 distinct CDR3 sequences; around 21% were seen once. The time point denotes: newly diagnosed GD, antithyroid drugs for less than 3 months. RNA from PBMCs was the source of the TCR library. Around 8.2 milliliters of peripheral blood went into EDTA tubes. This clonotype came up many times. Its antigen remains unknown. This CDR3 is 16 amino acids long. Germline V CDR1 and CDR2: MNHEY, SVGAGI. V gave up 2 bases and J gave up 11 bases; unmatched junction bases: 14.

The chain combines TRBV6-5 with TRBJ1-5, with 8 bases lining up with TRBD1. The sample in question was peripheral blood mononuclear cells (PBMCs), obtained at new diagnosis, from a patient treated with antithyroid drugs. The origin of this receptor is a female donor with Graves disease. CDR3 amino acids: CASSYQGGQGAEAQHF. DNA for the CDR3: TGTGCCAGCAGTTACCAGGGCGGGCAGGGGGCAGAAGCCCAGCATTTT.